One and the same sample provided the 29 T cell receptor beta chains below, sequenced in a study of T cell responses to AZD1222 COVID-19 vaccine. Some clones are missing from TCRdb's copy, which holds only in-frame ones; the method was immunoSEQ multiplex PCR. In the table there are nearly 35,000 clones, approximately 86% of which are singletons. This specimen consisted of peripheral blood, obtained on day 0 of AZD1222 vaccination. These receptors were collected from an adult in good health.

This clone was found once. The chain employs TRBV28 and TRBJ2-1, with 12 bases aligning to TRBD2. With V trimmed by 7 bases and J by 9 bases, 10 bases remained unmatched. The CDR3 contains 15 residues. Germline CDR1 is MDHEN and CDR2 is SYDVKM. The CDR3 nucleotides are TGTGCCAGCACCCTTACTAGCGGGAGGAAGAGTGAGCAGTTCTTC. Translating gives CASTLTSGRKSEQFF. The full variable domain, completed using reference TRBV28 and TRBJ2-1, is DVKVTQSSRYLVKRTGEKVFLECVQDMDHENMFWYRQDPGLGLRLIYFSYDVKMKEKGDIPEGYSVSREKKERFSLILESASTNQTSMYLCASTLTSGRKSEQFFGPGTRLTVL.

V is TRBV29-1 and J is TRBJ2-7, with 9 bases identical to TRBD1. CDR3 length equals 15 residues. Trimming cost V 5 bases and J 3 bases; bases outside gene matches: 11. CDR1 and CDR2 (germline): SQVTM, ANQGSEA. DNA for the CDR3: TGCAGCGTTTGGATTTCCGGGACAGGGAGCTACGAGCAGTACTTC. It encodes CSVWISGTGSYEQYF.

The rearrangement joins TRBV28 to TRBJ2-7, with D perhaps TRBD2 (6 bases). This CDR3 spans 13 amino acids. V lost 1 base and J lost 7, with 11 bases in between. Germline V gene lookup returns CDR1 MDHEN and CDR2 SYDVKM. CDR3 in amino acids: CASSLSEAGEQYF. In DNA, the CDR3 is TGTGCCAGCAGTTTATCGGAGGCGGGAGAGCAGTACTTC.

The chain recombines TRBV7-3 with TRBJ1-1; tentatively, D is TRBD1 (5 bases). The CDR3 loop spans 14 amino acids. V was shortened by 5 bases and J by 1 base, with 11 bases between the two germline ends. The germline V gene encodes CDR1 SGHTA and CDR2 FQGTGA. Here the CDR3 DNA reads TGTGCCAGCAGCCCAGGACACCAGAACACTGAAGCTTTCTTT. Translating it yields CASSPGHQNTEAFF.

The V gene is TRBV5-1, the J gene TRBJ2-7, with TRBD1 matching over 7 bases. V lost 4 bases, J lost 1 base, and 5 bases stayed unmatched. Germline CDR1 reads SGHRS; CDR2 reads YFSETQ. This CDR3 contains 14 residues. CDR3 coding DNA: TGCGCCAGCAGCCTTGACAGGGCGTCCTACGAGCAGTACTTC. Translation gives CASSLDRASYEQYF.

V is TRBV7-3 and J is TRBJ1-1; no definite D call. V shed 2 bases and J shed 4 bases, with 11 bases lying between them. This CDR3 contains 14 residues. In germline, CDR1 is SGHTA, CDR2 FQGTGA. CDR3 protein: CASSLLGTGTEAFF. As DNA, the CDR3 is TGTGCCAGCAGCTTATTGGGCACGGGCACTGAAGCTTTCTTT.

About this clone itself: The same CDR3 also results from other DNA sequences found in this sample. The V gene is TRBV19, the J gene TRBJ1-2; the match to TRBD1 covers 8 bases. The V gene's germline CDR1 is LNHDA and CDR2 SQIVND (reference sequence). This CDR3 is built from 15 residues. Germline trimming cut 3 bases from V and 4 bases from J; bases unmatched to any gene: 7. The CDR3 DNA reads TGTGCCAGTAGTATTGCCGGGACAGGTGGCTATGGCTACACCTTC. Translation: CASSIAGTGGYGYTF. Full variable domain (remainder filled in from reference TRBV19 and TRBJ1-2): DGGITQSPKYLFRKEGQNVTLSCEQNLNHDAMYWYRQDPGQGLRLIYYSQIVNDFQKGDIAEGYSVSREKKESFPLTVTSAQKNPTAFYLCASSIAGTGGYGYTFGSGTRLTVV.

This clone was counted a single time. V and J are TRBV7-9 and TRBJ2-4, with TRBD1 matching over 7 bases. The V and J ends lost 5 bases and 0 bases, in that order; junction bases with no gene match: 16. CDR1 is SEHNR and CDR2 is FQNEAQ in the germline V gene (reference sequence). CDR3 length equals 19 residues. The DNA of the CDR3 is TGTGCCAGCAGCGATACGCCAGGGGGTACCTACATAGCCAAAAACATTCAGTACTTC. Amino acids: CASSDTPGGTYIAKNIQYF.

This clone has only one observation. The genes are TRBV2 and TRBJ1-5; D is unclear. CDR3 size: 16 residues. Per the germline V gene, CDR1 is SNHLY and CDR2 is FYNNEI. V gave up 2 bases and J gave up 2 bases, with 13 bases separating them. The CDR3 nucleotides are TGTGCCAGCAGTGAAAGGGAGACTTGGGGCAATCAGCCCCAGCATTTT. Encoded protein: CASSERETWGNQPQHF.

The chain combines TRBV7-2 with TRBJ2-2; D is unresolved. Trimming took 0 bases from V and 8 from J, leaving 7 bases between them. The CDR3 contains 13 residues. Germline CDR1 and CDR2: SGHTA and FQGNSA. This chain's CDR3 is CASSLAARGELFF. The CDR3 DNA reads as TGTGCCAGCAGCTTAGCGGCCAGGGGGGAGCTGTTTTTT.

This chain joins TRBV4-2 and TRBJ1-5, with 7 bases aligning to TRBD1. V gave up 0 bases and J gave up 6 bases; unmatched junction bases: 8. Germline V CDR1 and CDR2: LGHNA, YNFKEQ. CDR3 length: 16 residues. The CDR3 sequence is CASSQEGGTEGQPQHF. The CDR3, as DNA: TGTGCCAGCAGCCAAGAAGGGGGGACAGAGGGTCAGCCCCAGCATTTT.

This clone appeared a single time. The chain employs TRBV7-2 and TRBJ2-2, with a tentative D call TRBD1 (6 bases). V was pared by 3 bases and J by 3 bases, with 11 bases between. In germline, CDR1 is SGHTA, CDR2 FQGNSA. The CDR3 contains 15 residues. Here the CDR3 DNA reads TGTGCCAGCAGCTTCGGACAGCTCCACACCGGGGAGCTGTTTTTT. It is translated as CASSFGQLHTGELFF. Together with reference TRBV7-2 and TRBJ2-2, the CDR3 gives the full variable domain: GAGVSQSPSNKVTEKGKDVELRCDPISGHTALYWYRQSLGQGLEFLIYFQGNSAPDKSGLPSDRFSAERTGGSVSTLTIQRTQQEDSAVYLCASSFGQLHTGELFFGEGSRLTVL.

J is TRBJ1-3 and V is TRBV3-1 (or the pseudogene TRBV3-2); D is unclear. CDR1 is LGHDT, CDR2 YNNKEL, per germline (reference sequence). The germline V and J ends were trimmed by 4 bases and 0 bases, with 16 bases remaining between them. The CDR3 runs to 17 residues. CDR3 in amino acids: CASSPSRWPSSGNTIYF. The DNA of the CDR3 is TGTGCCAGCAGCCCATCAAGGTGGCCGAGCTCTGGAAACACCATATATTTT.

This sequence joins TRBV29-1 and TRBJ2-7; D is uncertain. Deletions cut 5 bases from V and 6 bases from J, with 11 bases between. Germline CDR1 and CDR2: SQVTM and ANQGSEA. The CDR3 runs to 11 residues. The DNA of the CDR3 is TGCAGCGTTCGGAAGGGCGTCGAGCAGTACTTC. Protein: CSVRKGVEQYF.

CDR3 DNA sequence: TGTGCCAGCAGTTGGGGACGGGGCGTTCTGAACACTGAAGCTTTCTTT. This translates into CASSWGRGVLNTEAFF. V and J are TRBV27 and TRBJ1-1; perhaps TRBD1 as D (5 bases). This CDR3 spans 16 amino acids. V lost 4 bases and J lost 0, with 15 bases in between. The germline CDR1 and CDR2 sequences are MNHEY and SMNVEV (reference sequence).

The chain carries TRBV7-9 and TRBJ2-7; D is possibly TRBD1 or TRBD2 (5 bases each). CDR1 is SEHNR, CDR2 FQNEAQ, per germline (reference sequence). V was pared by 4 bases and J by 7 bases, with 11 bases between. CDR3 size: 12 residues. The chain's CDR3 is CASSSEGWEQYF. Here the CDR3 DNA reads TGTGCCAGCAGCTCTGAGGGGTGGGAGCAGTACTTC.

The chain couples TRBV19 to TRBJ2-5, with 14 nucleotides matching TRBD2. Germline CDR1 and CDR2: LNHDA and SQIVND (reference sequence). Trimming took 5 bases from V and 4 from J; bases not matched to a gene: 3. The CDR3 sequence is 15 residues long. The CDR3 DNA is TGTGCCAGTAGTCCAGGGACTAGCGGGGGAGAGACCCAGTACTTC. It codes for CASSPGTSGGETQYF.

The table lists this clone with a count of one. The chain recombines TRBV19 with TRBJ2-7, with TRBD1 identical over 11 bases. The CDR3 contains 14 residues. From germline, CDR1 is LNHDA and CDR2 SQIVND (reference sequence). The V segment lost 8 bases and the J segment 2 bases; nucleotides outside the gene matches: 5. The CDR3 sequence is CASQPDRGPYEQYF. The DNA of the CDR3 is TGTGCCAGTCAACCGGACAGGGGGCCCTACGAGCAGTACTTC.

This rearrangement joins TRBV28 to TRBJ1-5; D unresolved. The CDR3 has 12 amino acids. V lost 2 bases to trimming and J lost 9 bases, with 8 bases between them. Germline loops: CDR1 MDHEN, CDR2 SYDVKM. The CDR3 bases are TGTGCCAGCAGTTTAGCCTCGATGCCCCAGCATTTT. Its translation: CASSLASMPQHF.

The V and J genes are TRBV7-2 and TRBJ2-2; D unclear. V lost 5 bases to trimming and J lost 2 bases, with 6 bases between them. Looked up from germline, CDR1 is SGHTA and CDR2 is FQGNSA. The CDR3 spans 13 residues. For the CDR3, the DNA is TGTGCCAGCAGCGCCTTAAACACCGGGGAGCTGTTTTTT. Translation gives CASSALNTGELFF. Based on the CDR3 plus reference TRBV7-2 and TRBJ2-2, the full variable domain is GAGVSQSPSNKVTEKGKDVELRCDPISGHTALYWYRQSLGQGLEFLIYFQGNSAPDKSGLPSDRFSAERTGGSVSTLTIQRTQQEDSAVYLCASSALNTGELFFGEGSRLTVL.

This chain joins TRBV19 and TRBJ1-3; no clear D. CDR3 length equals 14 residues. V lost 5 bases and J lost 2, with 10 bases in between. The germline CDR1 and CDR2 sequences are LNHDA and SQIVND (reference sequence). CDR3 nucleotides: TGTGCCAGTAGTCGCCCGGGGACTGGAAACACCATATATTTT. This sequence encodes CASSRPGTGNTIYF.

The chain links TRBV10-2 to TRBJ1-1, with D possibly matching TRBD1 (6 bases). Trimming pared 2 bases from V and 4 bases from J, leaving 8 bases between. CDR1 is WSHSY and CDR2 is SAAADI in the germline V gene. This CDR3 is built from 13 residues. CDR3 in DNA: TGCGCCAGCAGTGAGCAGGGGACCACTGAAGCTTTCTTT. This codes for CASSEQGTTEAFF.

This clone was recorded once. The chain links TRBV12-3 or TRBV12-4 to TRBJ2-4; no reliable D call. This CDR3 spans 13 amino acids. The ends were cut back, 8 bases at V and 0 bases at J, with 8 bases in the middle. CDR3 sequence (DNA): TGTGCCAGCTCTTTTCTAGCCAAAAACATTCAGTACTTC. As protein: CASSFLAKNIQYF.

This clone was detected only once. The chain employs TRBV7-8 and TRBJ2-1; no firm D call. The CDR3 totals 16 residues. Germline assignment: CDR1 SGHVS and CDR2 FQNEAQ. V was pared by 7 bases and J by 0 bases, with 16 bases between. CDR3 in DNA: TGTGCCAGCAACCCCAGTGGGGTATCCTCCTACAATGAGCAGTTCTTC. Translated, it gives CASNPSGVSSYNEQFF.

The chain uses TRBV28 and TRBJ1-4; TRBD1 matches at 7 bases. The CDR3 contains 13 residues. CDR1 is MDHEN and CDR2 is SYDVKM in the germline V gene. V shed 4 bases, J shed 6 bases, and the junction held 2 bases outside the gene matches. CDR3 DNA: TGTGCCAGCAGTTCCGGACAGGATGAAAAACTGTTTTTT. It specifies CASSSGQDEKLFF. Using reference TRBV28 and TRBJ1-4 for the parts outside the CDR3, the full variable domain is DVKVTQSSRYLVKRTGEKVFLECVQDMDHENMFWYRQDPGLGLRLIYFSYDVKMKEKGDIPEGYSVSREKKERFSLILESASTNQTSMYLCASSSGQDEKLFFGSGTQLSVL.

The rearrangement joins TRBV19 to TRBJ1-6; unclear D gene. V lost 7 bases and J lost 5, with 6 bases in between. Germline V gene lookup returns CDR1 LNHDA and CDR2 SQIVND (reference sequence). CDR3 length: 12 residues. CDR3 sequence: CASNYHNSPLHF. The CDR3 region has the DNA TGTGCCAGTAACTACCATAATTCACCCCTCCACTTT.

V gene TRBV6-1 combines with J gene TRBJ2-5; D gene uncertain. With 2 bases removed from V and 3 bases from J, the gap between germline ends came to 13 bases. The CDR3 sequence is 15 residues long. Germline values: CDR1 MNHNS, CDR2 SASEGT. CDR3 bases: TGTGCCAGCAGTGAAATGGGTAGTTCTGAAGAGACCCAGTACTTC. Its protein product is CASSEMGSSEETQYF.

This clone is a singleton in its sample. The V and J genes are TRBV19 and TRBJ2-1, with 7 bases lining up with TRBD1. The CDR3 is 16 residues long. CDR1 is LNHDA, CDR2 SQIVND, per germline (reference sequence). The V segment lost 4 bases and the J segment 5 bases; nucleotides outside the gene matches: 11. The CDR3 DNA sequence: TGTGCCAGTAGTACCCCGGGACAGCCGAAAAACAATGAGCAGTTCTTC. This codes for CASSTPGQPKNNEQFF.

This sequence joins TRBV7-9 and TRBJ1-3; the D gene is possibly TRBD1 (6 bases). CDR3 length: 14 residues. The germline CDR1 and CDR2 sequences are SEHNR and FQNEAQ (reference sequence). V was shortened by 1 base and J by 4 bases, with 8 bases between the two germline ends. CDR3 region: CASSLGDKGNTIYF. The DNA for the CDR3 is TGTGCCAGCAGCTTAGGGGACAAGGGAAACACCATATATTTT. Filled out from reference TRBV7-9 and TRBJ1-3, the complete variable domain reads DTGVSQNPRHKITKRGQNVTFRCDPISEHNRLYWYRQTLGQGPEFLTYFQNEAQLEKSRLLSDRFSAERPKGSFSTLEIQRTEQGDSAMYLCASSLGDKGNTIYFGEGSWLTVV.